There are a few counts of the clone carrying this T cell receptor beta chain. Antigen: not known. Sequencing ends 3 residues short of the CDR3 end; the germline J gene provides the rest. The data originate from a study of T cell clonality in common variable immunodeficiency. Produced via immunoSEQ multiplex PCR; TCRdb's table is partial and in-frame only. This sample carries some 13,000 clones, none of them present only once. CDR3 size: 18 residues. Trimming stripped 0 bases from V and 2 bases from J, with 18 bases between. Per the germline V gene, CDR1 is LNHDA and CDR2 is SQIVND (reference sequence). General study findings and limits: In common variable immunodeficiency, TCR beta chains reportedly carried fewer deletions and N-nucleotide insertions.

The source material was peripheral blood mononuclear cells. This sequence joins TRBV19 and TRBJ2-3; the D is unclear. The source of this sequence is a human donor with common variable immunodeficiency. The part of the CDR3 DNA that was read is TGTGCCAGTAGTATAGATCCTGGCATAAATGGGCCCACAGATACG. This sequence encodes CASSIDPGINGPTDT. The CDR3 as a whole reads CASSIDPGINGPTDTQYF.